This T cell receptor beta chain was recorded in a study of T cells after yellow fever vaccination. Germline V gene lookup returns CDR1 SQVTM and CDR2 ANQGSEA. V gave up 0 bases and J gave up 9 bases, with 12 bases separating them. The length of the CDR3 is 13 residues. For TCR, cDNA came from 5'RACE template switching, which added a universal primer site and UMIs. One entry per CDR3 protein, called by TCRdb with MiXCR from the 5' RACE reads. The sample has about 630,000 distinct CDR3 sequences; over 9% are singletons. Here the sequenced sample was PBMCs, taken on the day of the yellow fever booster vaccination. This clonotype was obtained from a man under 40 who received the YFV17D yellow fever vaccine. The chain is built from TRBV29-1 and TRBJ2-1, with D unresolved. DNA of the CDR3: TGCAGCGTTGAAGATTCCGGGCTCGGTGAGCAGTTCTTC. Its protein is CSVEDSGLGEQFF.